Listed here are 32 T cell receptor beta chains from one sample, sequenced in a study of blood T cell repertoires in COVID-19. Profiling relied on immunoSEQ multiplex PCR, and the TCRdb table lists in-frame clones only, not all of them. The sample records about 170,000 clones, roughly 90% being singletons. Sequencing was performed on PBMCs or T cells enriched from blood (not recorded which). These receptor sequences come from a woman aged 50 to 65 who had recovered from COVID-19.

In DNA form, the CDR3 reads TGTGCCTGGAGTGTAGGACAGGGAGGTAAGCCCCAGCATTTT. Translation gives CAWSVGQGGKPQHF. The genes are TRBV30 and TRBJ1-5, with TRBD1 identical over 8 bases. The CDR3 spans 14 residues. The V segment lost 0 bases and the J segment 8 bases; nucleotides outside the gene matches: 6. In germline, CDR1 is GTSNPN, CDR2 SVGIG (reference sequence).

The chain couples TRBV11-2 to TRBJ1-3; a weak D match, TRBD1 (6 bases). Trimming removed 5 bases from V and 0 bases from J, with 14 bases in between. Germline V gives CDR1 SGHAT, CDR2 FQNNGV. The CDR3 sequence is 16 residues long. The CDR3 region has the DNA TGTGCCAGCAGCCACGGGGGGGGCTACTCTGGAAACACCATATATTTT. It specifies CASSHGGGYSGNTIYF.

The chain couples TRBV7-9 to TRBJ1-1; 7 nucleotides line up with TRBD1. J was trimmed by 4 bases and V by 7 bases; bases with no gene match: 9. The germline V gene encodes CDR1 SEHNR and CDR2 FQNEAQ (reference sequence). The CDR3 is 14 amino acids. CDR3 sequence: CASISGGTGTEAFF. The CDR3 DNA follows: TGTGCCAGCATCTCAGGGGGAACGGGCACTGAAGCTTTCTTT.

The gene calls are TRBV30 and TRBJ2-7; 14 bases fit TRBD2. V gave up 0 bases and J gave up 6 bases; unmatched junction bases: 4. Germline V gives CDR1 GTSNPN, CDR2 SVGIG (reference sequence). This CDR3 contains 15 residues. The CDR3 region is CAWSVPGLAGVEQYF. The CDR3 bases are TGTGCCTGGAGTGTACCGGGACTAGCGGGAGTCGAGCAGTACTTC.

The chain has TRBV28 and TRBJ2-5, with 8 bases aligning to TRBD2. V was pared by 6 bases and J by 1 base, with 1 base of the junction left unmatched. The CDR3 covers 13 residues. Per germline, CDR1 MDHEN and CDR2 SYDVKM. The CDR3 region has the DNA TGTGCCAGCAGCGGACTAGCCCAAGAGACCCAGTACTTC. It specifies CASSGLAQETQYF.

The chain uses TRBV28 and TRBJ1-2; 9 bases fit TRBD1. With 7 bases clipped from V and 7 bases from J, the junction kept 7 bases outside the gene matches. Germline CDR1 reads MDHEN; CDR2 reads SYDVKM. The CDR3 consists of 13 residues. CDR3 in amino acids: CASNLGQGIGYTF. CDR3 bases: TGTGCCAGCAACCTGGGACAGGGTATTGGCTACACCTTC.

The chain combines TRBV7-2 with TRBJ2-3; TRBD2 matches at 8 bases. The CDR3 covers 15 residues. CDR1 and CDR2 from the germline V gene are SGHTA and FQGNSA. V lost 1 base, J lost 4 bases, and 4 bases stayed unmatched. This chain's CDR3 is CASSLGAGGADTQYF. Written as DNA, the CDR3 is TGTGCCAGCAGCTTAGGGGCGGGAGGTGCAGATACGCAGTATTTT.

The chain combines TRBV28 with TRBJ2-3; 7 nucleotides line up with TRBD1. Germline CDR1 reads MDHEN; CDR2 reads SYDVKM. This CDR3 comprises 14 residues. With V trimmed by 6 bases and J by 4 bases, 7 bases remained unmatched. CDR3 region: CASRPDRAPDTQYF. CDR3 nucleotide sequence: TGTGCCAGCAGGCCAGACAGGGCCCCAGATACGCAGTATTTT.

V usage is TRBV5-1 and J usage is TRBJ2-1, with D tentatively TRBD2 (6 bases). The CDR3 covers 14 residues. Between the trimmed V and J ends, which lost 4 bases and 1 base, there was a span of 9 bases. Germline V CDR1 and CDR2: SGHRS, YFSETQ. The CDR3 region is CASSRDLSYNEQFF. CDR3 nucleotide sequence: TGCGCCAGCAGCCGGGACTTATCCTACAATGAGCAGTTCTTC.

This chain joins TRBV28 and TRBJ1-1; possible D gene TRBD1, 6 bases. Germline V lookup: CDR1 MDHEN, CDR2 SYDVKM. This CDR3 region has 16 residues. Trimming pared 5 bases from V and 3 bases from J, leaving 19 bases between. The CDR3 coding sequence is TGTGCCAGCAGTCCCGGTGGGCGATCAGGGGACACTGAAGCTTTCTTT. Translation: CASSPGGRSGDTEAFF.

The CDR3 loop reads CASSLGLAVYQETQYF. CDR3 DNA: TGTGCCAGCAGCCTCGGACTAGCGGTGTACCAAGAGACCCAGTACTTC. V usage is TRBV7-9 and J usage is TRBJ2-5, with 10 bases fitting TRBD2. V lost 5 bases to trimming and J lost 0 bases; unmatched junction nucleotides: 6. The CDR3 consists of 16 residues. CDR1 is SEHNR and CDR2 is FQNEAQ in the germline V gene (reference sequence).

V and J are TRBV5-4 and TRBJ2-1; D may be TRBD1 (5 bases). V gave up 4 bases and J gave up 0 bases, with 8 bases separating them. The CDR3 spans 14 residues. The germline gives CDR1 SGHNT, CDR2 YYREEE (reference sequence). CDR3: CASSRQFSYNEQFF. In DNA form, the CDR3 reads TGTGCCAGCAGCCGACAGTTCTCCTACAATGAGCAGTTCTTC.

The V and J genes are TRBV19 and TRBJ1-2; 10 bases are a match to TRBD1. CDR1 and CDR2 (germline): LNHDA, SQIVND (reference sequence). There are 17 residues in the CDR3. V shed 1 base, J shed 7 bases, and the junction held 12 bases outside the gene matches. The chain's CDR3 is CASSIARFDRDRGGYTF. DNA for the CDR3: TGTGCCAGTAGTATAGCTCGTTTTGATCGGGACAGGGGTGGCTACACCTTC.

This sequence joins TRBV4-1 and TRBJ2-1; 8 bases are a match to TRBD2. CDR1 is MGHRA, CDR2 YSYEKL, per germline. The CDR3 totals 16 residues. J was trimmed by 0 bases and V by 5 bases; bases with no gene match: 6. The CDR3 protein is CASSNSGTYSYNEQFF. CDR3 coding DNA: TGCGCCAGCAGCAATAGCGGGACTTACTCCTACAATGAGCAGTTCTTC.

The rearrangement links TRBV2 to TRBJ2-4; a weak D match, TRBD2 (6 bases). This CDR3 contains 12 residues. The germline CDR1 and CDR2 sequences are SNHLY and FYNNEI. V was clipped by 4 bases and J by 5 bases, with 6 bases between them. Here the CDR3 DNA reads TGTGCCAGCAGTGGGGGGGAAAACATTCAGTACTTC. Amino acid sequence: CASSGGENIQYF.

This clone was picked up a small number of times. The chain employs TRBV5-1 and TRBJ1-3; D is unresolved. Trimming removed 0 bases from V and 0 bases from J, with 7 bases in between. CDR1 is SGHRS and CDR2 is YFSETQ in the germline V gene. There are 15 residues in the CDR3. This CDR3 reads CASSLGAGSGNTIYF. The CDR3 nucleotides are TGCGCCAGCAGCTTGGGGGCAGGCTCTGGAAACACCATATATTTT.

The table lists this clone with a count of one. The J gene is TRBJ2-2, the V gene TRBV10-2; 11 nucleotides align to TRBD1. V was pared by 6 bases and J by 4 bases, with 4 bases of the junction left unmatched. The CDR3 runs 15 residues. Germline V CDR1 and CDR2: WSHSY, SAAADI. Here the CDR3 reads CASRSGTGGTGELFF. DNA of the CDR3: TGCGCCAGCAGGTCCGGGACAGGGGGCACCGGGGAGCTGTTTTTT.

V gene TRBV27 combines with J gene TRBJ1-2, with D perhaps TRBD1 (6 bases). The germline V gene encodes CDR1 MNHEY and CDR2 SMNVEV (reference sequence). The CDR3 extends over 16 amino acids. Trimming took 4 bases from V and 4 from J, leaving 19 bases between them. CDR3 residues: CASSSSIDRLSYGYTF. For the CDR3, the DNA is TGTGCCAGCAGTTCCTCGATTGACAGGCTTAGCTATGGCTACACCTTC.

V usage is TRBV24-1 and J usage is TRBJ2-5; 16 positions agree with TRBD2. The CDR3 has 24 residues. CDR1 and CDR2 from the germline V gene are KGHDR and SFDVKD. The J segment lost 5 bases and the V segment lost 5 bases, leaving 28 bases of the junction unmatched. The CDR3 region has the DNA TGTGCCACCAGTGGTGGTCGGGCACCGGGACTAGCGGGAGGGCCTGCAGACTTTAAGGAGACCCAGTACTTC. This codes for CATSGGRAPGLAGGPADFKETQYF.

This clone was seen once. The chain couples TRBV24-1 to TRBJ2-1; a possible D gene is TRBD2 (6 bases). From germline, CDR1 is KGHDR and CDR2 SFDVKD. Trimming removed 0 bases from V and 4 bases from J, with 15 bases in between. The CDR3 is made up of 17 amino acids. The CDR3 is CATSDLRALGTYNEQFF. For the CDR3, the DNA is TGTGCCACCAGTGATTTGAGGGCGCTAGGGACTTACAATGAGCAGTTCTTC.

This chain uses TRBV6-5 with TRBJ2-2; the match to TRBD2 covers 8 bases. From germline, CDR1 is MNHEY and CDR2 SVGAGI. Germline trimming cut 7 bases from V and 1 base from J; bases unmatched to any gene: 5. This CDR3 has 15 residues. Here the CDR3 DNA reads TGTGCCAGCATTCTGACTAGCGTGAACACCGGGGAGCTGTTTTTT. It is translated as CASILTSVNTGELFF.

J is TRBJ2-3 and V is TRBV29-1, with 9 bases aligning to TRBD2. The CDR3 runs to 21 residues. The V segment lost 1 base and the J segment 4 bases; nucleotides outside the gene matches: 24. CDR1 is SQVTM, CDR2 ANQGSEA, per germline. CDR3 coding DNA: TGCAGCGTTGAAGCCGGTAGGGGGCGGGTAAGGGCTAGCGGGATCGCAGATACGCAGTATTTT. Translating it yields CSVEAGRGRVRASGIADTQYF.

V usage is TRBV6-5 and J usage is TRBJ2-3; 8 bases fit TRBD2. In germline, CDR1 is MNHEY, CDR2 SVGAGI. The CDR3 covers 15 residues. The trim removed 9 bases at V and 2 bases at J, leaving 10 bases unmatched. CDR3: CASSKRESTTDTQYF. The CDR3 bases are TGTGCCAGTTCCAAGCGGGAGAGTACCACAGATACGCAGTATTTT.

The rearrangement joins TRBV6-6 to TRBJ2-5; 9 positions match TRBD2. The CDR3 is 16 residues long. Germline CDR1 is MNHNY and CDR2 is SVGAGI (reference sequence). Losses at the gene ends were 0 bases for V and 3 bases for J; bases not matched to a gene: 5. Here the CDR3 DNA reads TGTGCCAGCAGTTACTCGGGAGTAGCGGGAGAAGAGACCCAGTACTTC. Translated, it gives CASSYSGVAGEETQYF.

This clone was seen a handful of times. The chain couples TRBV19 to TRBJ2-6, with 9 bases fitting TRBD1. The trim removed 6 bases at V and 4 bases at J, leaving 7 bases unmatched. CDR1 LNHDA and CDR2 SQIVND come from the germline V gene (reference sequence). The CDR3 consists of 16 residues. The CDR3 sequence: CASSRTGALGANVLTF. CDR3 coding DNA: TGTGCCAGTAGCCGGACAGGGGCCCTCGGGGCCAACGTCCTGACTTTC. Supplemented by reference TRBV19 and TRBJ2-6, the full variable domain reads DGGITQSPKYLFRKEGQNVTLSCEQNLNHDAMYWYRQDPGQGLRLIYYSQIVNDFQKGDIAEGYSVSREKKESFPLTVTSAQKNPTAFYLCASSRTGALGANVLTFGAGSRLTVL.

The genes are TRBV6-6 and TRBJ2-7, with 8 bases fitting TRBD2. The V gene end was trimmed by 7 bases and the J gene end by 5 bases; junction bases not matched to a gene: 4. This CDR3 is 12 amino acids long. Germline V gene data show CDR1 as MNHNY and CDR2 as SVGAGI (reference sequence). This CDR3 reads CASIAGGNEQYF. In nucleotides, the CDR3 is TGTGCCAGCATCGCGGGAGGAAACGAGCAGTACTTC.

J is TRBJ2-5 and V is TRBV7-2; unclear D gene. The CDR3 spans 13 residues. Germline loops: CDR1 SGHTA, CDR2 FQGNSA. V lost 1 base, J lost 3 bases, and 6 bases lay in between. The CDR3: CASSLDTEETQYF. Here the CDR3 DNA reads TGTGCCAGCAGCTTAGACACAGAAGAGACCCAGTACTTC.

The chain uses TRBV5-5 and TRBJ2-2; D gene uncertain. V was cut by 1 base and J by 0 bases, with 10 bases left in between. Looked up from germline, CDR1 is SGHKS and CDR2 is YYEKEE (reference sequence). The CDR3 covers 16 residues. The CDR3: CASSLWAASNTGELFF. CDR3 DNA: TGTGCCAGCAGCTTGTGGGCCGCCTCGAACACCGGGGAGCTGTTTTTT. The variable domain in full, completed from reference TRBV5-5 and TRBJ2-2, reads DAGVTQSPTHLIKTRGQQVTLRCSPISGHKSVSWYQQVLGQGPQFIFQYYEKEERGRGNFPDRFSARQFPNYSSELNVNALLLGDSALYLCASSLWAASNTGELFFGEGSRLTVL.

The rearrangement joins TRBV2 to TRBJ1-2; no definite D call. The CDR3 spans 13 residues. Trimming removed 7 bases at V and 4 bases at J, with 13 bases between. Germline assignment: CDR1 SNHLY and CDR2 FYNNEI. CDR3 DNA sequence: TGTGCCAGCACGGTCCGGGGAATCTATGGCTACACCTTC. This translates into CASTVRGIYGYTF.

This chain links TRBV6-5 with TRBJ1-6; D is unclear. Trimming removed 6 bases at V and 5 bases at J, with 11 bases between. The germline gives CDR1 MNHEY, CDR2 SVGAGI. CDR3 size: 14 residues. CDR3 nucleotide sequence: TGTGCCAGCAGCCCCGAGGAAGATAATTCACCCCTCCACTTT. Translating it yields CASSPEEDNSPLHF.

A single count supports this clone. The chain combines TRBV4-1 with TRBJ1-2; unclear D gene. Between the trimmed V and J ends, which lost 0 bases and 8 bases, there was a span of 10 bases. Germline values: CDR1 MGHRA, CDR2 YSYEKL. The CDR3 runs to 13 residues. The CDR3 protein is CASSQDGSGGYTF. The CDR3 coding sequence is TGCGCCAGCAGCCAAGATGGATCGGGAGGCTACACCTTC.

DNA of the CDR3: TGCGCCAGCAGCTTGGATCCGGGGGATTGGGACACTGAAGCTTTCTTT. Translating it yields CASSLDPGDWDTEAFF. The J gene is TRBJ1-1, the V gene TRBV5-1; the D gene is possibly TRBD1 (5 bases). The CDR3 has 16 amino acids. Trimming left V 0 bases short and J 3 bases short, with 15 bases between. Germline CDR1 reads SGHRS; CDR2 reads YFSETQ.